This TCR beta chain was sequenced in a study of cytomegalovirus exposure and HLA in healthy donors. For the study at large: Prior work identified 100 million to 130 million unique TCR beta sequences in approximately 200 million T cells.

At sampling all donors were nominally healthy, likely with unrecorded immune exposures. The CDR3 has 14 residues. Germline values: CDR1 SGDLS, CDR2 YYNGEE. V gave up 4 bases and J gave up 5 bases; unmatched junction bases: 8. The PCR had 60 Vbeta and 13 Jbeta primers. Clones were read by immunoSEQ multiplex PCR, and TCRdb kept only the in-frame ones, dropping some. This sample has about 150,000 clones, with around 84% found just once. Sequencing was carried out using PBMCs. The chain uses TRBV9 and TRBJ2-7; 8 bases are shared with TRBD1. The source of this sequence is a woman aged 35 to 49 in good health and CMV-seronegative. The CDR3 here is CASSPRTGLDEQYF. The DNA for the CDR3 is TGTGCCAGCAGCCCTCGGACAGGGTTGGACGAGCAGTACTTC. Supplemented by reference TRBV9 and TRBJ2-7, the full variable domain reads DSGVTQTPKHLITATGQRVTLRCSPRSGDLSVYWYQQSLDQGLQFLIQYYNGEERAKGNILERFSAQQFPDLHSELNLSSLELGDSALYFCASSPRTGLDEQYFGPGTRLTVT.